This TCR beta chain came from a study of Graves' ophthalmopathy and Graves' hyperthyroidism. Overall study findings and caveats: The model predicted ophthalmopathy progression with 70.59% sensitivity and approximately 72% specificity. Also, most clonotypes expanded in the thyroid above 0.001 frequency appeared in blood.

Active ophthalmopathy (CAS at least 3, NOSPECS at least 4), lasting under 3 months. Pregnant or lactating patients and those with other autoimmune diseases or uncontrolled infections were excluded. The authors amplified TCR beta CDR3 regions, and they did so from RNA transcripts for repertoire sequencing. First-round RT-PCR relied on HTBI primers, and a second-round multiplex PCR came next. One entry per CDR3 protein, called by TCRdb with MiXCR from the multiplex PCR reads. The sample comprises around 670,000 distinct CDR3 sequences, 35% to 50% of which are singletons, and 40% to 45% rests with the top ten. Note on this clonotype: The antigen is undetermined.

V gave up 2 bases and J gave up 2 bases; unmatched junction bases: 3. CDR3 length: 15 amino acids. Per germline, CDR1 SEHNR and CDR2 FQNEAQ (reference sequence). The J gene is TRBJ2-7, the V gene TRBV7-9; TRBD1 agrees at 10 bases. This receptor was taken from an adult man with Graves' ophthalmopathy. The sequenced sample was peripheral blood. The CDR3 protein is CASSLNGQGAYEQYF. In DNA, the CDR3 is TGTGCCAGCAGCTTAAATGGACAGGGGGCCTACGAGCAGTACTTC.